One sample yielded the 30 T cell receptor beta chains listed below, sequenced in a study of T cell responses to AZD1222 COVID-19 vaccine. Some clones are missing from TCRdb's copy, which holds only in-frame ones; the method was immunoSEQ multiplex PCR. The sample consists of about 160,000 clones, roughly nine tenths of them appearing once. The sample here was peripheral blood, taken 28 days after the second AZD1222 dose. These receptors all come from an adult who received the AZD1222 COVID-19 vaccine.

The chain is built from TRBV30 and TRBJ1-2; D is undetermined. Germline loops: CDR1 GTSNPN, CDR2 SVGIG (reference sequence). This CDR3 comprises 12 residues. Trimming cost V 1 base and J 0 bases, with 3 bases left between them. CDR3 DNA: TGTGCCTGGAGTGAGACTAACTATGGCTACACCTTC. This codes for CAWSETNYGYTF.

This chain connects TRBV7-9 to TRBJ2-5; 10 nucleotides match TRBD1. Per the germline V gene, CDR1 is SEHNR and CDR2 is FQNEAQ (reference sequence). The CDR3 has 16 residues. The ends lost 6 bases at V and 4 bases at J; junction bases unmatched: 11. In DNA form, the CDR3 reads TGTGCCAGCAGGGATACCGGGACAGGGGATGGAGAGACCCAGTACTTC. It specifies CASRDTGTGDGETQYF.

This clone has just one count. The chain links TRBV3-1 (or the pseudogene TRBV3-2) to TRBJ2-7; 8 bases match TRBD2. This CDR3 is 14 amino acids long. V lost 3 bases, J lost 9 bases, and 10 bases stayed unmatched. Germline CDR1 LGHDT, CDR2 YNNKEL (reference sequence). CDR3 region: CASSHPPHAGGQYF. CDR3 nucleotide sequence: TGTGCCAGCAGCCACCCCCCACACGCGGGGGGGCAGTACTTC.

J is TRBJ2-2 and V is TRBV27; tentatively, D is TRBD1 or TRBD2 (5 bases each). The germline V gene has CDR1 MNHEY and CDR2 SMNVEV (reference sequence). The CDR3 totals 15 residues. The germline V and J ends were trimmed by 8 bases and 0 bases, with 13 bases remaining between them. Written as DNA, the CDR3 is TGTGCCAGCCAAAGGGACGCCGCGAACACCGGGGAGCTGTTTTTT. It is translated as CASQRDAANTGELFF.

The gene calls are TRBV6-5 and TRBJ1-2; D remains ambiguous. CDR1 MNHEY and CDR2 SVGAGI come from the germline V gene. The CDR3 has 15 amino acids. The V gene lost 2 bases and the J gene lost 3 bases, with 13 bases spanning the gap. CDR3 nucleotides: TGTGCCAGCAGTTACGGAGGGTTGTTGGACTATGGCTACACCTTC. This codes for CASSYGGLLDYGYTF.

This clone was seen just once. J is TRBJ2-5 and V is TRBV24-1, with a possible D match to TRBD1 (5 bases). V dropped 1 base and J dropped 7 bases, with 15 bases sitting between them. The germline V gene has CDR1 KGHDR and CDR2 SFDVKD. This CDR3 has 15 amino acids. As DNA, the CDR3 is TGTGCCACCAGTGATTTTCGTCAGGGTGCCGTGACCCAGTACTTC. Encoded protein: CATSDFRQGAVTQYF.

The table lists this clone with a count of one. The genes are TRBV3-1 (or the pseudogene TRBV3-2) and TRBJ2-1; 16 nucleotides agree with TRBD2. Trimming cost V 3 bases and J 4 bases; bases outside gene matches: 3. The CDR3 runs 17 residues. From germline, CDR1 is LGHDT and CDR2 YNNKEL (reference sequence). The CDR3 protein is CASSQGLAGGWYNEQFF. Here the CDR3 DNA reads TGTGCCAGCAGCCAGGGACTAGCGGGAGGGTGGTACAATGAGCAGTTCTTC.

The chain carries TRBV5-6 and TRBJ2-7; D is unresolved. V was trimmed by 0 bases and J by 6 bases, leaving 7 bases between them. Looked up from germline, CDR1 is SGHDT and CDR2 is YYEEEE. The CDR3 totals 12 residues. The CDR3 is CASSLGSSEQYF. The CDR3 DNA is TGTGCCAGCAGCTTGGGAAGCTCCGAGCAGTACTTC.

This sequence joins TRBV9 and TRBJ1-1, with TRBD1 identical over 7 bases. In germline, CDR1 is SGDLS, CDR2 YYNGEE. The V gene end was trimmed by 4 bases and the J gene end by 0 bases; junction bases not matched to a gene: 6. The CDR3 length is 15 residues. The CDR3 bases are TGTGCCAGCAGCCGGACGACAGGGATGAACACTGAAGCTTTCTTT. This translates into CASSRTTGMNTEAFF.

This chain connects TRBV6-5 to TRBJ1-1; D not certain. The CDR3 covers 15 residues. Trimming shortened V by 6 bases and J by 0 bases, and 14 bases separated the two germline ends. Germline lookup yields CDR1 MNHEY and CDR2 SVGAGI. Here the CDR3 reads CASSPSLAVNTEAFF. Written as DNA, the CDR3 is TGTGCCAGCAGCCCGTCACTGGCGGTGAACACTGAAGCTTTCTTT.

The rearrangement uses TRBV7-9 and TRBJ2-2, with a possible D match to TRBD2 (7 bases). The CDR3 loop spans 16 amino acids. The V end was cut by 7 bases, the J end by 5 bases, with 20 bases between. Germline CDR1 reads SEHNR; CDR2 reads FQNEAQ (reference sequence). CDR3 coding DNA: TGTGCCAGCACCAACCCGGGGAGGGGGAGTACCGGGGAGCTGTTTTTT. Translation: CASTNPGRGSTGELFF.

The rearrangement joins TRBV5-1 to TRBJ2-1; D might be TRBD1 or TRBD2, each matching 5 bases. The V and J ends lost 4 bases and 5 bases respectively, with 22 bases between them. In germline, CDR1 is SGHRS, CDR2 YFSETQ. This CDR3 has 17 amino acids. CDR3 sequence: CASSPKVRWGPNNEQFF. The CDR3 DNA reads as TGCGCCAGCAGCCCCAAAGTACGTTGGGGACCCAACAATGAGCAGTTCTTC.

The chain couples TRBV7-2 to TRBJ1-2; 11 bases agree with TRBD1. The CDR3 is 15 amino acids. V shed 5 bases, J shed 5 bases, and the junction held 7 bases outside the gene matches. Germline values: CDR1 SGHTA, CDR2 FQGNSA. For the CDR3, the DNA is TGTGCCAGCAGCCTCGGACAGGGGGCGGGGTATGGCTACACCTTC. Residues: CASSLGQGAGYGYTF.

DNA for the CDR3: TGTGCCAGCAGTTTCTCCGGGGAGCTGTTTTTT. Translation gives CASSFSGELFF. This chain joins TRBV27 and TRBJ2-2; D gene uncertain. CDR3 length: 11 residues. Germline CDR1 and CDR2: MNHEY and SMNVEV (reference sequence). The germline V and J ends were trimmed by 3 bases and 6 bases, with 2 bases remaining between them.

This clone has a single count. This chain joins TRBV6-1 and TRBJ1-2, with 8 bases identical to TRBD1. V lost 3 bases and J lost 1; bases outside the gene matches: 13. This CDR3 has 18 residues. Germline V gene data show CDR1 as MNHNS and CDR2 as SASEGT. CDR3 coding DNA: TGTGCCAGCAGTGATACCGGGACAGGACGATCTCTTAACTATGGCTACACCTTC. Translated, it gives CASSDTGTGRSLNYGYTF.

This chain uses TRBV29-1 with TRBJ1-1; 10 bases align to TRBD1. The CDR3 contains 14 residues. The ends lost 4 bases at V and 3 bases at J; junction bases unmatched: 5. Germline CDR1 SQVTM, CDR2 ANQGSEA. The CDR3, as DNA: TGCAGCGTTGTTACCGGACAGGGGGACACTGAAGCTTTCTTT. It yields the protein CSVVTGQGDTEAFF.

The chain is built from TRBV27 and TRBJ1-5; 11 positions agree with TRBD1. CDR3 size: 18 residues. After removal of 6 bases from V and 5 bases from J, the junction contained 15 bases not matched to a gene. Per germline, CDR1 MNHEY and CDR2 SMNVEV (reference sequence). CDR3 in DNA: TGTGCCAGCAGCCCGGTCCTAAGGACAGGGGGCGAGGATCAGCCCCAGCATTTT. Protein product: CASSPVLRTGGEDQPQHF.

The chain employs TRBV7-2 and TRBJ2-2, with 9 nucleotides matching TRBD1. The CDR3 runs 14 residues. Trimming at V came to 6 bases and at J to 1 base, leaving 0 bases not matched to a gene. Germline CDR1 reads SGHTA; CDR2 reads FQGNSA. The CDR3 region is CASRGQGNTGELFF. The CDR3 DNA sequence: TGTGCCAGCAGGGGACAGGGGAACACCGGGGAGCTGTTTTTT.

V and J are TRBV27 and TRBJ2-2; D remains unclear. The CDR3 is made up of 14 amino acids. Germline V gene lookup returns CDR1 MNHEY and CDR2 SMNVEV (reference sequence). With 3 bases removed from V and 6 bases from J, the gap between germline ends came to 11 bases. The CDR3 here is CASSFEARPGELFF. DNA of the CDR3: TGTGCCAGCAGTTTTGAGGCCCGGCCCGGGGAGCTGTTTTTT.

This clone was detected many times. The chain carries TRBV27 and TRBJ2-1, with 7 positions matching TRBD2. CDR1 and CDR2 (germline): MNHEY, SMNVEV (reference sequence). V gave up 7 bases and J gave up 6 bases; unmatched junction bases: 6. CDR3 length: 13 amino acids. The CDR3 nucleotides are TGTGCCAGCACGGGGGAGGGACGCAATGAGCAGTTCTTC. Encoded protein: CASTGEGRNEQFF.

V is TRBV27 and J is TRBJ2-7; D ambiguous. The length of the CDR3 is 13 residues. V was shortened by 6 bases and J by 2 bases, with 11 bases between the two germline ends. Germline assignment: CDR1 MNHEY and CDR2 SMNVEV (reference sequence). The DNA for the CDR3 is TGTGCCAGCAGCGCTAGGACCCCCTACGAGCAGTACTTC. Its protein product is CASSARTPYEQYF.

The gene calls are TRBV12-1 and TRBJ1-5. TRBV12-1 is a documented pseudogene. The CDR3 has 14 amino acids. The CDR3 spells CASSFGGCNQPQHF. The CDR3 coding sequence is TGTGCCAGCAGCTTTGGAGGCTGCAATCAGCCCCAGCATTTT.

The chain has TRBV28 and TRBJ1-5; the D is unclear. Germline CDR1 MDHEN, CDR2 SYDVKM. The CDR3 consists of 12 residues. Trimming took 5 bases from V and 1 from J, leaving 3 bases between them. The CDR3 loop is CASSPSNQPQHF. CDR3 bases: TGTGCCAGCAGTCCCAGCAATCAGCCCCAGCATTTT.

The CDR3 reads CASSEQGSYGYTF. CDR3 in DNA: TGTGCCAGCAGTGAGCAGGGAAGCTATGGCTACACCTTC. The chain uses TRBV2 and TRBJ1-2; D is possibly TRBD1 (5 bases). The germline gives CDR1 SNHLY, CDR2 FYNNEI. Deletions cut 3 bases from V and 4 bases from J, with 9 bases between. CDR3 length: 13 amino acids.

V usage is TRBV12-5 and J usage is TRBJ1-1; D unresolved. The V gene lost 1 base and the J gene lost 3 bases, with 6 bases spanning the gap. The CDR3 consists of 13 residues. Germline lookup yields CDR1 LGHNT and CDR2 FRNRAP. As DNA, the CDR3 is TGTGCTAGTGGTTTGGGGGTGGACACTGAAGCTTTCTTT. Translation: CASGLGVDTEAFF.

CDR3 in amino acids: CAWSTDRAVGYTF. Written as DNA, the CDR3 is TGTGCCTGGAGCACGGACAGGGCGGTTGGCTACACCTTC. The J gene is TRBJ1-2, the V gene TRBV30, with 8 bases identical to TRBD1. Per the germline V gene, CDR1 is GTSNPN and CDR2 is SVGIG (reference sequence). The CDR3 is made up of 13 amino acids. V lost 3 bases to trimming and J lost 7 bases; unmatched junction nucleotides: 7.

The rearrangement links TRBV27 to TRBJ2-3, with a weak D call TRBD2 (5 bases). CDR1 and CDR2 (germline): MNHEY, SMNVEV (reference sequence). This CDR3 has 15 residues. V lost 2 bases and J 4 bases, leaving 13 bases between the germline ends. The CDR3 region has the DNA TGTGCCAGCAGTTTAGGTAGAGGGCCCCCAGATACGCAGTATTTT. Translating it yields CASSLGRGPPDTQYF.

The rearrangement links TRBV6-5 to TRBJ2-7; 7 bases fit TRBD2. This CDR3 is built from 14 residues. Germline V gene lookup returns CDR1 MNHEY and CDR2 SVGAGI. Unmatched junction bases numbered 5, after V lost 4 bases and J lost 2 bases. CDR3 sequence: CASSFAGLAYEQYF. CDR3 in DNA: TGTGCCAGCAGTTTCGCCGGACTAGCCTACGAGCAGTACTTC.

J is TRBJ2-7 and V is TRBV7-6; the D gene is possibly TRBD2 (6 bases). The CDR3 has 16 residues. Germline V lookup: CDR1 SGHVS, CDR2 FNYEAQ. V lost 3 bases and J 0 bases, leaving 15 bases between the germline ends. The CDR3 sequence: CASSFARAGSSYEQYF. CDR3 bases: TGTGCCAGCAGCTTCGCTAGGGCGGGGAGCTCCTACGAGCAGTACTTC.

The J gene is TRBJ2-3, the V gene TRBV2; 12 nucleotides agree with TRBD2. The CDR3 totals 18 residues. The trim removed 4 bases at V and 4 bases at J, leaving 12 bases unmatched. CDR1 SNHLY and CDR2 FYNNEI come from the germline V gene. The CDR3 reads CASSGGATSGSTADTQYF. The CDR3 nucleotides are TGTGCCAGCAGTGGGGGAGCGACTAGCGGGAGCACGGCAGATACGCAGTATTTT.